The 9 T cell receptor beta chains in this list originate from one sample, sequenced in a study of blood T cell repertoires in COVID-19. Generated by immunoSEQ multiplex PCR, the TCRdb table keeps only in-frame clones and is missing some. This table has roughly 250,000 clones, around nine tenths appearing once. The sequenced sample consisted of PBMCs or T cells enriched from blood (not recorded which). The receptors here all came from a woman aged 50 to 60 who had recovered from COVID-19.

The J gene is TRBJ2-3, the V gene TRBV28; 14 bases line up with TRBD2. V dropped 5 bases and J dropped 3; count of bases not matched to a gene: 13. There are 19 residues in the CDR3. Germline values: CDR1 MDHEN, CDR2 SYDVKM. Here the CDR3 reads CASSPQTSGRVVWTDTQYF. The CDR3, as DNA: TGTGCCAGCAGTCCCCAGACTAGCGGGAGGGTCGTGTGGACAGATACGCAGTATTTT.

The J gene is TRBJ2-1, the V gene TRBV19, with TRBD1 as a possible D gene (6 bases). Trimming removed 6 bases from V and 6 bases from J, with 15 bases in between. CDR3 length: 14 amino acids. Germline V gene lookup returns CDR1 LNHDA and CDR2 SQIVND (reference sequence). CDR3 sequence reads: CASRRDRLSNEQFF. The CDR3, as DNA: TGTGCCAGTAGACGAGACAGGCTATCCAATGAGCAGTTCTTC. Variable domain in full (rest from reference TRBV19 and TRBJ2-1): DGGITQSPKYLFRKEGQNVTLSCEQNLNHDAMYWYRQDPGQGLRLIYYSQIVNDFQKGDIAEGYSVSREKKESFPLTVTSAQKNPTAFYLCASRRDRLSNEQFFGPGTRLTVL.

The J gene is TRBJ1-5, the V gene TRBV5-1; 8 nucleotides align to TRBD1. Germline V lookup: CDR1 SGHRS, CDR2 YFSETQ. CDR3 size: 15 residues. V shed 4 bases, J shed 5 bases, and the junction held 8 bases outside the gene matches. CDR3 sequence: CASSRDTGGDQPQHF. The CDR3 DNA sequence: TGCGCCAGCAGCAGGGACACAGGGGGGGATCAGCCCCAGCATTTT.

The chain couples TRBV30 to TRBJ1-1; D is ambiguous. V lost 3 bases and J 1 base, leaving 12 bases between the germline ends. Per the germline V gene, CDR1 is GTSNPN and CDR2 is SVGIG (reference sequence). This CDR3 comprises 14 residues. CDR3 sequence: CAWSGIAANTEAFF. CDR3 nucleotides: TGTGCCTGGAGCGGGATCGCCGCGAACACTGAAGCTTTCTTT.

V is TRBV5-1 and J is TRBJ1-1; D is possibly TRBD1 (5 bases). Germline V CDR1 and CDR2: SGHRS, YFSETQ. This CDR3 region has 15 residues. V lost 1 base to trimming and J lost 2 bases, with 12 bases between them. The CDR3 DNA reads as TGCGCCAGCAGCTTGCGCTCGGGGGTAAACACTGAAGCTTTCTTT. It yields the protein CASSLRSGVNTEAFF.

This clone showed up just once. The CDR3 sequence: CASSFDQGHLHF. CDR3 DNA sequence: TGTGCCAGCAGCTTTGACCAGGGCCACCTCCACTTT. The chain uses TRBV7-9 and TRBJ1-6, with a weak D call TRBD1 (5 bases). Trimming took 3 bases from V and 15 from J, leaving 12 bases between them. CDR1 and CDR2 (germline): SEHNR, FQNEAQ (reference sequence). The CDR3 spans 12 residues.

CDR3 loop: CAWMAVGSPGELFF. DNA of the CDR3: TGTGCCTGGATGGCAGTAGGGAGCCCCGGGGAGCTGTTTTTT. This chain links TRBV30 with TRBJ2-2, with D possibly matching TRBD2 (5 bases). The CDR3 runs 14 residues. Trimming shortened V by 4 bases and J by 6 bases, and 15 bases separated the two germline ends. CDR1 GTSNPN and CDR2 SVGIG come from the germline V gene (reference sequence). Combining the CDR3 with reference TRBV30 and TRBJ2-2 gives the whole variable domain SQTIHQWPATLVQPVGSPLSLECTVEGTSNPNLYWYRQAAGRGLQLLFYSVGIGQISSEVPQNLSASRPQDRQFILSSKKLLLSDSGFYLCAWMAVGSPGELFFGEGSRLTVL.

This clone was counted a single time. The chain carries TRBV2 and TRBJ1-4; perhaps TRBD1 as D (5 bases). The CDR3 sequence is 13 residues long. V dropped 9 bases and J dropped 6 bases, with 14 bases sitting between them. Germline loops: CDR1 SNHLY, CDR2 FYNNEI. CDR3 in amino acids: CASTGTPYEKLFF. DNA of the CDR3: TGTGCCAGTACCGGGACTCCGTATGAAAAACTGTTTTTT. Full variable domain (rest looked up from reference TRBV2 and TRBJ1-4): EPEVTQTPSHQVTQMGQEVILRCVPISNHLYFYWYRQILGQKVEFLVSFYNNEISEKSEIFDDQFSVERPDGSNFTLKIRSTKLEDSAMYFCASTGTPYEKLFFGSGTQLSVL.

This clone was seen a few times. Other DNA sequences from this sample encode an identical CDR3 as well. J is TRBJ2-7 and V is TRBV18; 11 bases match TRBD2. With 6 bases clipped from V and 3 bases from J, the junction kept 4 bases outside the gene matches. The CDR3 runs to 14 residues. Germline V gives CDR1 KGHSH, CDR2 LQKENI. The CDR3 DNA reads TGTGCCAGCTCCCCGGGACTAGCGGACTACGAGCAGTACTTC. Its translation: CASSPGLADYEQYF.